This T cell receptor (beta chain) was sequenced for a study of blood T cells in healthy people across ages (dated by TCRdb to about 2015). With respect to the entire study: Template switching captured roughly one uniquely barcoded TCR beta cDNA molecule per two T cells in model experiments. The study measured age-related changes in TCR beta repertoire diversity using deep sequencing normalized with unique cDNA molecular identifiers. The donors were split into four age groups: young (average about 15 years), middle-aged (about 40), aged (around 67) and long-lived (under 85). To avoid experimental bias, donors of different ages were spread randomly across the sequencing lanes. Using the same blood draw, the study looked at two additional independent replicas of 1 million unique cDNA reads for two donors, one aged 18 to 30 and the other aged 80 or older.

Systemically healthy Caucasian individuals from Russia, around 39 in total and aged about 6 to 90 years, were included as donors. Each donor gave ten milliliters of peripheral blood, collected into EDTA-treated Vacutainer tubes. Ficoll-Paque density-gradient centrifugation was used to isolate PBMCs, with at least 6.5 million per sample. Total RNA, at least 6 micrograms per sample, was extracted from PBMCs with Trizol reagent. The percentages of naive CD45RAhigh/CD27high T cells were determined by flow cytometry on a PBMC aliquot from every donor. The study at large found these results: A strong correlation was found between observed TCR beta diversity and the percentage of naive T cells measured by flow cytometry. Because the CMV infection status of the donors was unknown, age-related changes in expanded clonotypes may potentially have been confounded. Estimates of total diversity based on one million sequenced T cells were regarded as lower bounds and as underestimates. Because profiling used bulk unsorted PBMCs, naive and antigen-experienced compartments could not be compared conclusively. Observed TCR beta diversity per million T cells fell roughly linearly with age, and a significant reduction was already apparent by age approximately 40. Compared with the aged group, the long-lived group had more naive CD4+ T cells, fewer expanded clones and increased TCR diversity, suggesting age selection.

Library preparation used 5' RACE. Sequenced on an Illumina HiSeq 2500. A second PCR of about 6 to 11 cycles was performed with a sample-barcoded 5' primer and a J-beta primer mix. A unique molecular identifier was introduced onto each TCR beta cDNA molecule by a template-switch 5' adaptor carrying 12 random nucleotides. Each sample yielded at least 3 million CDR3-containing paired-end reads. First-strand cDNA was synthesized from all RNA with the Mint cDNA synthesis kit, primed by a TRBC-specific oligonucleotide. All cDNA was treated with uracil-DNA glycosylase and then went through a first 18-cycle PCR with the universal primers M1SS and BC2_uni_R. The source study handled its data this way. Each sample was normalized by randomly selecting 1 million high-quality reads, each carrying a distinct molecular identifier. Reads sharing molecular identifiers were discarded rather than binned into consensus sequences. MiTCR, with a Q25 quality threshold and the strictest error-elimination algorithm, was used for CDR3 identification, clonotype clustering and error correction. A nonparametric unseen species model with Euler transformation was used to estimate a lower bound on total TCR beta diversity. TCRdb trimmed public reads at Q25 via fastp, called clones via MiXCR and kept in-frame beta chains. Each entry merges the rows of one CDR3 protein and shows their most common DNA and genes. It is TCRdb's table, rather than the study itself, that gives the V and J calls and clone size. A total of under 850,000 distinct CDR3 sequences appear in this sample, 36% of them only once. The top ten hold under 15% of the sample.

To note about this clonotype: The clone's antigen remains unknown. Base-call qualities are not available, and no considerably larger clone is one nucleotide away.

From the cysteine through the phenylalanine, the CDR3 covers 13 amino acids. The DNA shown is the 39-base CDR3, in frame from base 1. CDR1 MNHEY and CDR2 SVGEGT were looked up in the germline V gene. V loses 3 bases of germline sequence and J loses 6 bases, and the interval between the two ends is 11 bases. Sequencing input: blood. The chain joins TRBV6-2 or TRBV6-3 to TRBJ1-1; no D segment can be confidently identified. This clonotype originated in a man aged 18 to 35 in good health. The DNA sequence is given as TGTGCCAGCAGTTATGAGGGTTCCGCTGAAGCTTTCTTT. This gives the protein CASSYEGSAEAFF.